The rows below give T cell receptor beta chains drawn from one sample of a study of shared clonotypes between healthy human individuals. Sequencing used immunoSEQ multiplex PCR; TCRdb keeps in-frame clones, though not all of them. The sample holds around 1,100,000 clones; approximately 80% are singletons and the top ten take about 0.94%. Sequenced: memory CD4+ T cells from PBMCs. These receptors came from a man younger than 35 in good health. Some clones in this sample may be carry-over from other donors' samples. Each CDR3 is given with its conserved first and last residue. D genes are given only for firm matches. Rows give clone size only sometimes, using once, few, many, or a class for an expanded clone.

TRBJ1-4 | NA | TRBV27 | many | TGTGCCAGCAGTCCACGAAGGGGTAATGAAAAACTGTTTTTT | CASSPRRGNEKLFF
TRBJ2-5 | TRBD2 | TRBV7-8 | NA | TGTGCCAGCAGCTTGTTTCCTAGCGGGAGGGCCGGGGAGACCCAGTACTTC | CASSLFPSGRAGETQYF
TRBJ2-7 | NA | TRBV28 | once | TGTGCCAGCATCAACCCCGGACTCTACGAGCAGTACTTC | CASINPGLYEQYF
TRBJ1-5 | NA | TRBV15 | once | TGTGCCACCAGCAGAGGAGGGGGGGTGATTCGTCAGCCCCAGCATTTT | CATSRGGGVIRQPQHF
TRBJ2-5 | TRBD1 | TRBV7-9 | once | TGTGCCAGCAGCTCGCGGACAGGGGGCGGTGATGAGACCCAGTACTTC | CASSSRTGGGDETQYF
TRBJ2-6 | NA | TRBV27 | NA | TGTGCCAGCAGTTCGACAGGGACTTCCCCTGGGGCCAACGTCCTGACTTTC | CASSSTGTSPGANVLTF
TRBJ2-2 | NA | TRBV6-4 | NA | TGTGCCAGCAGTATAGTATCCGACGGGGAGCTGTTTTTT | CASSIVSDGELFF
TRBJ1-2 | NA | TRBV7-2 | NA | TGTGCCAGCAGCTTGGCGATTAACTATGGCTACACCTTC | CASSLAINYGYTF
TRBJ2-7 | NA | TRBV6-1 | NA | TGTGCCAGCAGTGAGCGGGACAGACCGTACTTC | CASSERDRPYF
TRBJ2-4 | TRBD2 | TRBV13 | few | TGTGCCAGCAGCTTAAAAAGGACTAGCGGGAAAAACATTCAGTACTTC | CASSLKRTSGKNIQYF
TRBJ1-1 | NA | TRBV7-9 | NA | TGTGCCAGCGCCGCGGGGCCGGACACTGAAGCTTTCTTT | CASAAGPDTEAFF
TRBJ1-4 | TRBD1 | TRBV7-6 | NA | TGTGCCAGCAACAACAGGGGCTTTAATGAAAAACTGTTTTTT | CASNNRGFNEKLFF
TRBJ1-2 | TRBD1 | TRBV6-5 | few | TGTGCCAGCAGTTACGGACAGGGTCCCCTCTATGGCTACACCTTC | CASSYGQGPLYGYTF
TRBJ2-5 | NA | TRBV5-1 | NA | TGCGCCAGCAGCTGGGAATCGGGAGAGACCCAGTACTTC | CASSWESGETQYF
TRBJ2-1 | TRBD2 | TRBV7-2 | NA | TGTGCCAGCAGCTCATCGCTAGCGGTCGGGGAGCAGTTCTTC | CASSSSLAVGEQFF
TRBJ2-7 | TRBD1 | TRBV5-6 | NA | TGTGCCAGCAGCTTGGACGGACAGGGTTGGGAGCAGTACTTC | CASSLDGQGWEQYF
TRBJ2-1 | NA | TRBV29-1 | NA | TGCAGCGTTGACAACGATGAGCAGTTCTTC | CSVDNDEQFF
TRBJ2-7 | NA | TRBV11-3 | few | TGTGCCAGCAGCTTAAATAAGGGCGAGCAGTACTTC | CASSLNKGEQYF
TRBJ2-1 | TRBD2 | TRBV12-5 | NA | TGTGCTAGCGCCCCCGGGACTATATCCAATGAGCAGTTCTTC | CASAPGTISNEQFF
TRBJ2-5 | NA | TRBV9 | NA | TGTGCCAGCAGCGTAGCTGTGGGCCAAGAGACCCAGTACTTC | CASSVAVGQETQYF
TRBJ1-2 | TRBD1 | TRBV19 | NA | TGTGCCAGTAGCCCCCGGGACAGCACTTTCTATGGCTACACCTTC | CASSPRDSTFYGYTF
TRBJ2-2 | NA | TRBV7-9 | NA | TGTGCCAGCAGCTTAGGTTCAGGGGATCGGACCGGGGAGCTGTTTTTT | CASSLGSGDRTGELFF
TRBJ2-7 | NA | TRBV6-1 | NA | TGTGCCAGCAGTTCACGGGAGAGGGTAGAGCAGTACTTC | CASSSRERVEQYF
TRBJ1-2 | NA | TRBV7-8 | NA | TGTGCCAGCAGTGACAGCCTCTATGGCTACACCTTC | CASSDSLYGYTF
TRBJ2-5 | TRBD1 | TRBV5-5 | NA | TGTGCCAGCAGCCGGACAGGGATGCGGGAGACCCAGTACTTC | CASSRTGMRETQYF
TRBJ2-7 | TRBD2 | TRBV28 | once | TGTGCCAGCAGCCCCACTAGCGGGGCACCCTACGAGCAGTACTTC | CASSPTSGAPYEQYF
TRBJ2-3 | TRBD1 | TRBV5-6 | NA | TGTGCCAGCAGCCCAGGCGCAGGGGGCTCGACAGATACGCAGTATTTT | CASSPGAGGSTDTQYF
TRBJ2-7 | NA | TRBV18 | NA | TGTGCCAGCTCTCCCGGGACCGCCTCCTACGAGCAGTACTTC | CASSPGTASYEQYF
TRBJ1-5 | NA | TRBV7-9 | NA | TGTGCCAGCAGCTTAGGACAGCAATATAGCAATCAGCCCCAGCATTTT | CASSLGQQYSNQPQHF
TRBJ2-7 | NA | TRBV5-1 | NA | TGCGCCAGCGGCCAAGGCGGTTCCTACGAGCAGTACTTC | CASGQGGSYEQYF
TRBJ2-2 | NA | TRBV21-1 | NA | TGTGCCAGCAGCAAGGAGGAGGGACGGGAGAACACCGGGGAGCTGTTTTTT | CASSKEEGRENTGELFF
TRBJ2-1 | NA | TRBV9 | NA | TGTGCCAGCAGCGTTACGGGGGCTGAGAATGAGCAGTTCTTC | CASSVTGAENEQFF
TRBJ1-1 | TRBD1 | TRBV4-1 | NA | TGCGCCAGCAGCCCGGGACAGGGGGCGTCCTACACTGAAGCTTTCTTT | CASSPGQGASYTEAFF
TRBJ1-2 | NA | TRBV11-2 | NA | TGTGCCAGCAGCCCGACATCGAGGGATGGCTACACCTTC | CASSPTSRDGYTF
TRBJ1-1 | NA | TRBV5-1 | NA | TGCGCCAGCAGCCCTCAGCGGGGAAGGGGGATGAACACTGAAGCTTTCTTT | CASSPQRGRGMNTEAFF
TRBJ2-6 | NA | TRBV7-3 | many | TGTGCCAGCAAGTCGGCAGGGGCCAACGTCCTGACTTTC | CASKSAGANVLTF
TRBJ2-2 | TRBD1 | TRBV5-1 | NA | TGCGCCAGCAGCTTGGGATGGCAGGGGGCCACCGGGGAGCTGTTTTTT | CASSLGWQGATGELFF
TRBJ2-7 | NA | TRBV11-2 | NA | TGTGCCAGCAGCTTTTCGTTTAGCTCCTACGAGCAGTACTTC | CASSFSFSSYEQYF
TRBJ2-7 | NA | TRBV7-2 | NA | TGTGCCAGCAGCCCACAGACAGGCTACGAGCAGTACTTC | CASSPQTGYEQYF
TRBJ2-1 | NA | TRBV7-2 | NA | TGTGCCAGCAGCTTAGCGGGAGTCAATGAGCAGTTCTTC | CASSLAGVNEQFF
TRBJ2-1 | NA | TRBV15 | NA | TGTGCCACCAGCAGAGAGGTGAGGAATGAGCAGTTCTTC | CATSREVRNEQFF
TRBJ2-3 | TRBD2 | TRBV5-4 | NA | TGTGCCAGCAGCCCGGGGGGGCGCCCAGATACGCAGTATTTT | CASSPGGRPDTQYF
TRBJ2-7 | NA | TRBV15 | many | TGTGCCACCAGCAGAGAGCCGGGGCCCTACGAGCAGTACTTC | CATSREPGPYEQYF
TRBJ2-1 | TRBD1 | TRBV28 | NA | TGTGCCAGCAGCCCCACGGACAGGGGGGGCGAGCAGTTCTTC | CASSPTDRGGEQFF
TRBJ2-3 | NA | TRBV4-3 | NA | TGCGCCAGCAGCCTCCAGGGACCCGGAGTTAGCACAGATACGCAGTATTTT | CASSLQGPGVSTDTQYF
TRBJ2-3 | TRBD1 | TRBV7-2 | NA | TGTGCCAGCAGCTTAGAACAGGGGAGTGATACGCAGTATTTT | CASSLEQGSDTQYF
TRBJ2-1 | TRBD1 | TRBV7-3 | NA | TGTGCCAGCAGCTTAAGGACAGGGCCTTCCTACAATGAGCAGTTCTTC | CASSLRTGPSYNEQFF
TRBJ1-1 | TRBD1 | TRBV6-6 | NA | TGTGCCAGCAGCAACGGGAAGGGGGCGAGTATGGCTGAAGCTTTCTTT | CASSNGKGASMAEAFF
TRBJ2-3 | NA | TRBV6-5 | once | TGTGCCAGCAGTTACTCCTTCGCAGGGCAGGCTACGCAGTATTTT | CASSYSFAGQATQYF
TRBJ2-1 | TRBD2 | TRBV29-1 | once | TGCAGCGTAAAACAACCAGGACTAGCGGGTAACAATGAGCAGTTCTTC | CSVKQPGLAGNNEQFF
TRBJ2-3 | TRBD2 | TRBV4-2 | NA | TGTGCCAGCAGCCGAAGGGGTAGCGGGATTGGGAACACAGATACGCAGTATTTT | CASSRRGSGIGNTDTQYF
TRBJ2-2 | NA | TRBV11-2 | NA | TGTGCCAGCAGCTTTGGGTTTAGGGGGACCGGGGAGCTGTTTTTT | CASSFGFRGTGELFF
TRBJ1-1 | NA | TRBV7-3 | NA | TGTGCCAGCAGCTCCGGACCCGGACGGACTGAAGCTTTCTTT | CASSSGPGRTEAFF
TRBJ2-3 | TRBD2 | TRBV9 | NA | TGTGCCAGCAGCGTAGGGACTAGCGGGAGTCAAGATACGCAGTATTTT | CASSVGTSGSQDTQYF
TRBJ2-1 | NA | TRBV21-1 | few | TGTGCCAGCACCCGGGGGTTCGCAGGACTAGCCCTATCGTTCTTC | CASTRGFAGLALSFF
TRBJ2-2 | NA | TRBV28 | NA | TGTGCCAGCAGTTTACCACATCACACCGGGGAGCTGTTTTTT | CASSLPHHTGELFF
TRBJ2-7 | TRBD2 | TRBV5-1 | once | TGCGCCAGCAGCTTGGGAGCGGGGCGAGGGGATCTCTACGAGCAGTACTTC | CASSLGAGRGDLYEQYF
TRBJ1-3 | NA | TRBV4-1 | few | TGCGCCAGCAGCCAAGAAGGAAGTGGAAACACCATATATTTT | CASSQEGSGNTIYF
TRBJ2-1 | TRBD1 | TRBV27 | once | TGTGCCAGCAGTTCGTATGGGACAGGGGGTCTCAATGAGCAGTTCTTC | CASSSYGTGGLNEQFF
TRBJ2-1 | TRBD2 | TRBV18 | NA | TGTGCCAGCTCACCACCGGGCCTCAGCGGGAATTACAATGAGCAGTTCTTC | CASSPPGLSGNYNEQFF